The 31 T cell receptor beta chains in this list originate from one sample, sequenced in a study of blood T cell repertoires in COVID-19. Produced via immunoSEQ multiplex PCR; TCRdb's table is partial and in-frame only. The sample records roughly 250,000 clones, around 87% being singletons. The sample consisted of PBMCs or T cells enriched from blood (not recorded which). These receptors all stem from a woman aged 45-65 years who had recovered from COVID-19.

The CDR3 reads CASSLIGGAYYGYTF. CDR3 sequence (DNA): TGTGCCAGCAGTTTAATAGGGGGCGCTTACTATGGCTACACCTTC. J is TRBJ1-2 and V is TRBV28, with 7 bases aligning to TRBD1. This CDR3 contains 15 residues. Germline CDR1 is MDHEN and CDR2 is SYDVKM. V gave up 2 bases and J gave up 3 bases; unmatched junction bases: 6.

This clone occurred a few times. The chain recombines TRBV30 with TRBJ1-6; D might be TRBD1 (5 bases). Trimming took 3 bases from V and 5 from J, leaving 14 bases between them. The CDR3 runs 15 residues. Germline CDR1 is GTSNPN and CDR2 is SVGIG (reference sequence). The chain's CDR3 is CAWSRGEGDNSPLHF. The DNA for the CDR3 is TGTGCCTGGAGCCGGGGGGAGGGTGATAATTCACCCCTCCACTTT.

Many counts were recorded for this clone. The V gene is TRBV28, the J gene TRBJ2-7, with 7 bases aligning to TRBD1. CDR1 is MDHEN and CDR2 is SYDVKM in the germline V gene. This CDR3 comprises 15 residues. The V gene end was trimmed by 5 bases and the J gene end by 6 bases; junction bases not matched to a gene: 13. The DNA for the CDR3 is TGTGCCAGCAGTCCCCCGGGACAGACCCTCCTCGAGCAGTACTTC. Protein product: CASSPPGQTLLEQYF. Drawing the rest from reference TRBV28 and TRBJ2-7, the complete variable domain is DVKVTQSSRYLVKRTGEKVFLECVQDMDHENMFWYRQDPGLGLRLIYFSYDVKMKEKGDIPEGYSVSREKKERFSLILESASTNQTSMYLCASSPPGQTLLEQYFGPGTRLTVT.

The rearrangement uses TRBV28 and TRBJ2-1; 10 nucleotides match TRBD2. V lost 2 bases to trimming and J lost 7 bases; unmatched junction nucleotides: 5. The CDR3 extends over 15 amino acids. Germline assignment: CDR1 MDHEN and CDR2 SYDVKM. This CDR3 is CASSLMTSGWNEQFF. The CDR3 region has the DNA TGTGCCAGCAGTTTAATGACTAGCGGGTGGAATGAGCAGTTCTTC. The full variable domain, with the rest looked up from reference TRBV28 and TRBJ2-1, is DVKVTQSSRYLVKRTGEKVFLECVQDMDHENMFWYRQDPGLGLRLIYFSYDVKMKEKGDIPEGYSVSREKKERFSLILESASTNQTSMYLCASSLMTSGWNEQFFGPGTRLTVL.

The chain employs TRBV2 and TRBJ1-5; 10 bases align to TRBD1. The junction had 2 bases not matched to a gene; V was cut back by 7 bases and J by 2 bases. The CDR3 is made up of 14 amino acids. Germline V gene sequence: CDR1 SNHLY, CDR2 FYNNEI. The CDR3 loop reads CASNGQGGNQPQHF. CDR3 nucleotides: TGTGCCAGCAACGGACAGGGGGGCAATCAGCCCCAGCATTTT.

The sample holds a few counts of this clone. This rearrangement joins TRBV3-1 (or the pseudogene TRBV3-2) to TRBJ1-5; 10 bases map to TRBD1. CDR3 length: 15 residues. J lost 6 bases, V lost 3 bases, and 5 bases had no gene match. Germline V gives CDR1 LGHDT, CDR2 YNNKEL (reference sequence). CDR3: CASSQGQGYTQPQHF. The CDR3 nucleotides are TGTGCCAGCAGCCAGGGACAGGGGTATACTCAGCCCCAGCATTTT.

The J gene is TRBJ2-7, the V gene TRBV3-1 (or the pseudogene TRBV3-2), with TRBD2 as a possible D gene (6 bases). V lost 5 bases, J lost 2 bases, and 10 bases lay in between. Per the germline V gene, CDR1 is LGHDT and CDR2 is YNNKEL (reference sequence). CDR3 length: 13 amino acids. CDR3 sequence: CASSRRATYEQYF. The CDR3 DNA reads TGTGCCAGCAGCAGGAGGGCTACCTACGAGCAGTACTTC.

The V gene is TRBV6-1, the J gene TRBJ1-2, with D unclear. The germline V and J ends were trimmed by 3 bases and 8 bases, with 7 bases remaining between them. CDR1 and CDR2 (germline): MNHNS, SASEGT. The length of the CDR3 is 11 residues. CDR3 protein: CASSESLGYTF. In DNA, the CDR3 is TGTGCCAGCAGTGAGTCCCTGGGCTACACCTTC.

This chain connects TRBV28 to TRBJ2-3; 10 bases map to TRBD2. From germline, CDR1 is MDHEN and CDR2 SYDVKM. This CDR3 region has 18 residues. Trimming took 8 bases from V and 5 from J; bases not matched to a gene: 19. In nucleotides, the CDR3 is TGTGCCAGCCTCAGCGGGAGGGCCGAGATCGGGTTATTAGATACGCAGTATTTT. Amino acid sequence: CASLSGRAEIGLLDTQYF.

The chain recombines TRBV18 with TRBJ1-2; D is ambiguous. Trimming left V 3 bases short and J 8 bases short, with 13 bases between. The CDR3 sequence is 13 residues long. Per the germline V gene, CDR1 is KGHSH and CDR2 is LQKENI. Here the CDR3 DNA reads TGTGCCAGCTCACCTTTTGGAGAACCGGGCTACACCTTC. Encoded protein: CASSPFGEPGYTF.

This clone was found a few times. In DNA, the CDR3 is TGTGCCAGCAGTGAAGGAGGGGACTGGTTTTGGTCCATATATTTT. It codes for CASSEGGDWFWSIYF. The chain employs TRBV6-1 and TRBJ1-3; tentatively, D is TRBD1 (5 bases). This CDR3 has 15 residues. Trimming stripped 1 base from V and 11 bases from J, with 18 bases between. The germline CDR1 and CDR2 sequences are MNHNS and SASEGT.

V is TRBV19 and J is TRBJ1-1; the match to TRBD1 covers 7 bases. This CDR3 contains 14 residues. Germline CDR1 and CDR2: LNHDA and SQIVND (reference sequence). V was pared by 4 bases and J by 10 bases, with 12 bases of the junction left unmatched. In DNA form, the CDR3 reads TGTGCCAGTAGTAGGAAACAGGGGAGCGATGGAGCTTTCTTT. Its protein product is CASSRKQGSDGAFF.

CDR3: CASSLTSTGQQQYF. Written as DNA, the CDR3 is TGTGCCAGCAGCTTAACAAGTACAGGGCAGCAGCAGTACTTC. The rearrangement joins TRBV7-9 to TRBJ2-7; D might be TRBD1 (6 bases). Germline V gene data show CDR1 as SEHNR and CDR2 as FQNEAQ (reference sequence). V lost 2 bases, J lost 8 bases, and 16 bases lay in between. The CDR3 loop spans 14 amino acids.

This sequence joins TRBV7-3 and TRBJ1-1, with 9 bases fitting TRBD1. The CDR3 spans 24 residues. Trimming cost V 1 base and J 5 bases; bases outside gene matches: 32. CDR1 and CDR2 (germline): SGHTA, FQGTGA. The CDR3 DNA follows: TGTGCCAGCAGCTTAATAGTCGACTCCCGGGACAGGGAAAAGGGCGTTGTTAAGAGAACTGAAGCTTTCTTT. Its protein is CASSLIVDSRDREKGVVKRTEAFF.

This CDR3 reads CASSLRGGAVVPEQYF. The CDR3 DNA sequence: TGTGCCAGCAGCTTACGAGGGGGCGCGGTCGTACCGGAGCAGTACTTC. The chain employs TRBV11-1 and TRBJ2-7, with 7 bases matching TRBD1. This CDR3 has 16 residues. Germline V gene data show CDR1 as SGHAT and CDR2 as FQDESV (reference sequence). Trimming took 2 bases from V and 7 from J; bases not matched to a gene: 14.

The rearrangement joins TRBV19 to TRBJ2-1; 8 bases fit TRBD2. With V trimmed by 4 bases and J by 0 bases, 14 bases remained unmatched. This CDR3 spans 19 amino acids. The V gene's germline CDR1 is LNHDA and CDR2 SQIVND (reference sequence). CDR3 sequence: CASSSSLAGTPYSYNEQFF. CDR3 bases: TGTGCCAGTAGTAGTTCCCTAGCGGGCACCCCATACTCCTACAATGAGCAGTTCTTC.

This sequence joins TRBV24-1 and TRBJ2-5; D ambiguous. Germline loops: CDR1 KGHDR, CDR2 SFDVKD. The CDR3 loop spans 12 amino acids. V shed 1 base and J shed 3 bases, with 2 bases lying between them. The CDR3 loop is CATSDFKETQYF. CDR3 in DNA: TGTGCCACCAGTGATTTTAAAGAGACCCAGTACTTC.

The CDR3 coding sequence is TGTGCCACCAAGGGCGGGAGGGCCTACAATGAGCAGTTCTTC. Amino acid sequence: CATKGGRAYNEQFF. The chain employs TRBV24-1 and TRBJ2-1, with 9 nucleotides matching TRBD2. The germline gives CDR1 KGHDR, CDR2 SFDVKD. J gave up 2 bases and V 8 bases, and 3 bases lay outside the gene matches. This CDR3 is 14 amino acids long.

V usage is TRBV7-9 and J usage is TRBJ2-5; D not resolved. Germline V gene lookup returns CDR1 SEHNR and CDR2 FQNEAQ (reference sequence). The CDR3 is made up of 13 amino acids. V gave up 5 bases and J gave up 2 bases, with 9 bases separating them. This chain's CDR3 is CASSAQMQETQYF. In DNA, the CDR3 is TGTGCCAGCAGCGCCCAGATGCAAGAGACCCAGTACTTC.

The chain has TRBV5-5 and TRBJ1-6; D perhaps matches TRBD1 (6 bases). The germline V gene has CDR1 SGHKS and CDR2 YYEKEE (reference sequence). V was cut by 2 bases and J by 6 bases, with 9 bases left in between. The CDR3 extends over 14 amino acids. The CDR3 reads CASSFLGANSPLHF. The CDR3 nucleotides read TGTGCCAGCAGCTTTTTGGGGGCTAATTCACCCCTCCACTTT.

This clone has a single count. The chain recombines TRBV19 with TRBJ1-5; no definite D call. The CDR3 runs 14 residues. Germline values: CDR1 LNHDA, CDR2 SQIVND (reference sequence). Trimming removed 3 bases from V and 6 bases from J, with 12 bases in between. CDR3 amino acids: CASSMYGPIQPQHF. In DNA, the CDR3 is TGTGCCAGTAGTATGTATGGGCCTATTCAGCCCCAGCATTTT.

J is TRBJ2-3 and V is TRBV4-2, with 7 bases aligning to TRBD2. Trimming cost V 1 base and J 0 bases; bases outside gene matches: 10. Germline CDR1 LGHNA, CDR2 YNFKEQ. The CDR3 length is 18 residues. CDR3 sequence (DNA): TGTGCCAGCAGCCAAGGGGGGGGAGCGGGATATAGCACAGATACGCAGTATTTT. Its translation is CASSQGGGAGYSTDTQYF.

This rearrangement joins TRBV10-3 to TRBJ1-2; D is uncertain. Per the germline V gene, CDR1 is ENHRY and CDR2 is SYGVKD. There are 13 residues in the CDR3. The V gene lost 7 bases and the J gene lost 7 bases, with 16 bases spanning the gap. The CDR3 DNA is TGTGCCATCACCGAATGGCGGGGTGGTGGCTACACCTTC. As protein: CAITEWRGGGYTF.

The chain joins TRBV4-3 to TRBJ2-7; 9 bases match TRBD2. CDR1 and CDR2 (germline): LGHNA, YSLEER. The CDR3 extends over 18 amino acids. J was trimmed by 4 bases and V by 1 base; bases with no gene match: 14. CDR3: CASSQVPPGAGGGYEQYF. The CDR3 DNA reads TGCGCCAGCAGCCAAGTCCCCCCGGGGGCGGGAGGGGGATACGAGCAGTACTTC.

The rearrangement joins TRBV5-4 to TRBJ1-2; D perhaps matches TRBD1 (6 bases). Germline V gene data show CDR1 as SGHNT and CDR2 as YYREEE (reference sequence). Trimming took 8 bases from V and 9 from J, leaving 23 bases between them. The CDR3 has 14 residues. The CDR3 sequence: CASRISGGADRYTF. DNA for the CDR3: TGTGCCAGTAGGATATCTGGGGGCGCCGATCGCTACACCTTC.

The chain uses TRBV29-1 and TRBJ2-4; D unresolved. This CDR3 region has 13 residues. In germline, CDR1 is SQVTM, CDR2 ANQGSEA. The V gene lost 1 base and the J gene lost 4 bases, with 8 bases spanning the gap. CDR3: CSVEVAQKNIQYF. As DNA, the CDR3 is TGCAGCGTTGAAGTTGCACAGAAAAACATTCAGTACTTC.

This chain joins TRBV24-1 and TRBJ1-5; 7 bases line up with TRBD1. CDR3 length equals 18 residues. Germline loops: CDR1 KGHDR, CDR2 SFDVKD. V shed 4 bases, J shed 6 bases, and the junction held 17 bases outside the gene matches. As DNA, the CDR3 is TGTGCCACCAGTGAAGAATCCGGGACAGTAACTTTCGGTCAGCCCCAGCATTTT. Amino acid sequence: CATSEESGTVTFGQPQHF.

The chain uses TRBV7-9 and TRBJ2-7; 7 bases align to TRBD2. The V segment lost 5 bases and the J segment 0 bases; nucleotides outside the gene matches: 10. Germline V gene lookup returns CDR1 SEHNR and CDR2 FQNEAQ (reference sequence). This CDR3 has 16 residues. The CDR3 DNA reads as TGTGCCAGCAGCCACGGGGGAGCGGGATCCTCCTACGAGCAGTACTTC. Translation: CASSHGGAGSSYEQYF. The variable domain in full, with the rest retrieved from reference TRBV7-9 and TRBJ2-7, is DTGVSQNPRHKITKRGQNVTFRCDPISEHNRLYWYRQTLGQGPEFLTYFQNEAQLEKSRLLSDRFSAERPKGSFSTLEIQRTEQGDSAMYLCASSHGGAGSSYEQYFGPGTRLTVT.

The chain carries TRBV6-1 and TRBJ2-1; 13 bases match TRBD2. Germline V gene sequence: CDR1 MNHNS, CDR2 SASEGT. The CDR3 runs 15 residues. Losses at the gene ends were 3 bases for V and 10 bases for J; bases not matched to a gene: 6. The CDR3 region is CASSDTGLAGVEQFF. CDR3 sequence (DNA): TGTGCCAGCAGTGATACCGGACTAGCGGGAGTGGAGCAGTTCTTC.

The DNA of the CDR3 is TGCGCCAGCAGCCAGGAGGGGAGGGTCTCCTATAATTCACCCCTCCACTTT. The encoded protein is CASSQEGRVSYNSPLHF. J is TRBJ1-6 and V is TRBV4-1; possible D gene TRBD1, 5 bases. Trimming took off 3 bases at V and 0 bases at J, with 12 bases between the two ends. From germline, CDR1 is MGHRA and CDR2 YSYEKL. The CDR3 has 17 amino acids.

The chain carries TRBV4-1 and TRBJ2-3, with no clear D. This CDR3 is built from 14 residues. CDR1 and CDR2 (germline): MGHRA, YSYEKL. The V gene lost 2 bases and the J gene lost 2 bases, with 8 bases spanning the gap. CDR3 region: CASSQLPITDTQYF. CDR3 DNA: TGCGCCAGCAGCCAACTCCCTATCACAGATACGCAGTATTTT.